The clone carrying this T cell receptor beta chain was seen repeatedly, ten times or more. The entry originates in a study of human T cells and chemical hapten exposure. Study-level information: Subjects had 2% DPC placed on 2 cm by 2 cm of upper inner arm skin for sensitization. All through the approximately 24-week study, the scalp of each patient received diphenylcyclopropenone doses weekly.

TCRdb re-called the RACE reads through MiXCR, storing one row per CDR3 protein. Here the sample spans under 400,000 distinct CDR3 sequences, more than 4.5% being singletons. The time point here: pre-sensitization, week 0. Treatment denoted: therapeutic diphenylcyclopropenone sensitization with weekly scalp DPC. Germline V lookup: CDR1 DFQATT, CDR2 SNEGSKA (reference sequence). CDR3 size: 14 residues. The junction had 10 bases not matched to a gene; V was cut back by 3 bases and J by 8 bases. This clonotype was sampled from a woman between 50 and 59 years old with alopecia areata. Some clones in this sample may be carry-over from other donors' samples. The sample in question was whole blood, obtained in connection with sensitization to the hapten diphenylcyclopropenone (DPC). V usage is TRBV20-1 and J usage is TRBJ2-1; 7 bases line up with TRBD2. This chain's CDR3 is CSARRKSRGYEQFF. The CDR3 DNA follows: TGCAGTGCTAGGAGGAAGTCGCGGGGGTATGAGCAGTTCTTC.